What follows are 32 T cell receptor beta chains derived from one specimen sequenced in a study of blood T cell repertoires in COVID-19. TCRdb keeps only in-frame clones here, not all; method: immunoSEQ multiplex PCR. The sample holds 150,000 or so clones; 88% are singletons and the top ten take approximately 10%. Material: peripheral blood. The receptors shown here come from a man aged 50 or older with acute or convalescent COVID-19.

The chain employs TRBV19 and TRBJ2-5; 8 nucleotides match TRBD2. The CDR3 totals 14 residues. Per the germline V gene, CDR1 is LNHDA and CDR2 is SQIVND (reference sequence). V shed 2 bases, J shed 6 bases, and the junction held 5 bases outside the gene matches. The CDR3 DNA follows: TGTGCCAGTAGTATAACAGCGGGAGTAAAGACCCAGTACTTC. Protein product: CASSITAGVKTQYF.

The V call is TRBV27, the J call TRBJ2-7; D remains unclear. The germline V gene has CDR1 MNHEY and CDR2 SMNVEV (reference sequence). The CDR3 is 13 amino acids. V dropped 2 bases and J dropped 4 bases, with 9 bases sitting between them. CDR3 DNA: TGTGCCAGCAGTTTACAACAGAAGTACGAGCAGTACTTC. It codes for CASSLQQKYEQYF.

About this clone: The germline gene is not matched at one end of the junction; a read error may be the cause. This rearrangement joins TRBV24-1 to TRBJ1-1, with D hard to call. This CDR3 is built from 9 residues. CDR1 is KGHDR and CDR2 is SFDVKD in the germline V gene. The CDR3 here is CATTFRRGF. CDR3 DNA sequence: TGTGCCACAACCTTCCGACGGGGCTTT.

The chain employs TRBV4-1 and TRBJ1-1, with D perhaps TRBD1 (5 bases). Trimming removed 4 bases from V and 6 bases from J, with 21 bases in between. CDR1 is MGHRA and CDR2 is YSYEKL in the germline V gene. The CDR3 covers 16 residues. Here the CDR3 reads CASSRTRSTGQSEAFF. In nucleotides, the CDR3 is TGCGCCAGCAGCCGAACGCGATCCACAGGCCAGTCTGAAGCTTTCTTT.

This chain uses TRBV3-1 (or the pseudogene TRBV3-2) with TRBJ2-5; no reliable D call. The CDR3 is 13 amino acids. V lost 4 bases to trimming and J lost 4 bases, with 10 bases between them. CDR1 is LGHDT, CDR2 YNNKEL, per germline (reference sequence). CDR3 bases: TGTGCCAGCAGCCTTGCGGCGTCAGAGACCCAGTACTTC. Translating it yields CASSLAASETQYF.

The CDR3 spells CASSLGGTGGLDIQYF. DNA for the CDR3: TGTGCCAGCAGCTTGGGAGGGACAGGGGGCTTAGACATTCAGTACTTC. V usage is TRBV5-4 and J usage is TRBJ2-4; TRBD1 matches at 12 bases. The germline CDR1 and CDR2 sequences are SGHNT and YYREEE (reference sequence). V dropped 0 bases and J dropped 8; count of bases not matched to a gene: 6. The CDR3 runs 16 residues.

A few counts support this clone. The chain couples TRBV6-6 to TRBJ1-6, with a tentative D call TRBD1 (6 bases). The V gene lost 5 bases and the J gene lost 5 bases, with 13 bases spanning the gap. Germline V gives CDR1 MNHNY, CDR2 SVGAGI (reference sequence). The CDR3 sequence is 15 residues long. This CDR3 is CASSKGQSHNSPLHF. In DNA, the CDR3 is TGTGCCAGCAGTAAAGGACAGTCCCATAATTCACCCCTCCACTTT.

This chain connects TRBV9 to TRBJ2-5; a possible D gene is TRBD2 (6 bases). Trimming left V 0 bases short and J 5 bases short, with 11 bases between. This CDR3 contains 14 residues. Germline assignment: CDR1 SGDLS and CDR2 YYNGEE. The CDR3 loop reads CASSVGGVPETQYF. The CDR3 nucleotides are TGTGCCAGCAGCGTAGGGGGGGTCCCTGAGACCCAGTACTTC.

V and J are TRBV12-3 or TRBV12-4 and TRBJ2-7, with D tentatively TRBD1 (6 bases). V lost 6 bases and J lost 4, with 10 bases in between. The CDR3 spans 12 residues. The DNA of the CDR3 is TGTGCCAGCAGCCCCCAGGGGTACGAGCAGTACTTC. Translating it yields CASSPQGYEQYF.

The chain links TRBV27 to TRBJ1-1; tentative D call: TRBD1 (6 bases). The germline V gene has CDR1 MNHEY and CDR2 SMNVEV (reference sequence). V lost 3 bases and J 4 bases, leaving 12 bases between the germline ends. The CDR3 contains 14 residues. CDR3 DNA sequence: TGTGCCAGCAGTTTGAACAGGGTGAGCACTGAAGCTTTCTTT. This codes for CASSLNRVSTEAFF.

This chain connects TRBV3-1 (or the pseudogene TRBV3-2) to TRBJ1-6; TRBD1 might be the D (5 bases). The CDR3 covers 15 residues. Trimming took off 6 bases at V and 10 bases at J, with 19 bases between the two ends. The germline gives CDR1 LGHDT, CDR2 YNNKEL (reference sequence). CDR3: CASSPGESMWSPLHF. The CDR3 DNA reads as TGTGCCAGCAGTCCGGGGGAGAGCATGTGGTCACCCCTCCACTTT.

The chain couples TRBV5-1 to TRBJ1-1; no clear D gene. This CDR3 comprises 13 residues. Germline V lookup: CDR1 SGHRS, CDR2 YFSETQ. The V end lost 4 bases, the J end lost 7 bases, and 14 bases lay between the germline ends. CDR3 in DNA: TGCGCCAGCAGCCAGCTCTTCGGAGGTGAAGCTTTCTTT. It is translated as CASSQLFGGEAFF.

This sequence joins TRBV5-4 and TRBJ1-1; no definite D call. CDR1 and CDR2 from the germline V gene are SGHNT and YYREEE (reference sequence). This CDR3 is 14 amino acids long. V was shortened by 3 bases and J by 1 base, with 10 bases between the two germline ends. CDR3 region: CASSSPQRNTEAFF. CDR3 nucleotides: TGTGCCAGCAGCTCCCCTCAGCGGAACACTGAAGCTTTCTTT.

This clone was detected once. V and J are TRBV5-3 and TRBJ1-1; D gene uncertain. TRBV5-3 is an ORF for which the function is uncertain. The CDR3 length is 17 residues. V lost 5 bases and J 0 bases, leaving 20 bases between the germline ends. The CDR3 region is CARRTRQMREMNTEAFF. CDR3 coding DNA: TGTGCCAGAAGAACCCGACAAATGAGGGAAATGAACACTGAAGCTTTCTTT.

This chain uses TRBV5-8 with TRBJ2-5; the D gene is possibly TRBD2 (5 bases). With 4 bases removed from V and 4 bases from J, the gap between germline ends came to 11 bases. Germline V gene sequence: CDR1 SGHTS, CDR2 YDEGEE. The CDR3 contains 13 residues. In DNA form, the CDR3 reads TGTGCCAGCAGCCCCCTGGGGAGAGAGACCCAGTACTTC. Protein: CASSPLGRETQYF.

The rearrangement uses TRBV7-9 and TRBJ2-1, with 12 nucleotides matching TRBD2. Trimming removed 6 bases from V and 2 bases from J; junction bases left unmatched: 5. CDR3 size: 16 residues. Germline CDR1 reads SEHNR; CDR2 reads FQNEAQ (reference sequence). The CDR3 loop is CASRASGRATYNEQFF. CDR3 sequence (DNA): TGTGCCAGCAGAGCTAGCGGGAGGGCCACCTACAATGAGCAGTTCTTC.

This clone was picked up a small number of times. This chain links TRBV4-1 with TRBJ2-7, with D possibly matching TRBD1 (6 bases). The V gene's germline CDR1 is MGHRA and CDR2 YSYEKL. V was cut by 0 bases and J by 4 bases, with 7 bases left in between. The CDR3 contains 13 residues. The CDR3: CASSQDRGYEQYF. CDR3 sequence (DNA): TGCGCCAGCAGCCAAGACAGGGGTTACGAGCAGTACTTC.

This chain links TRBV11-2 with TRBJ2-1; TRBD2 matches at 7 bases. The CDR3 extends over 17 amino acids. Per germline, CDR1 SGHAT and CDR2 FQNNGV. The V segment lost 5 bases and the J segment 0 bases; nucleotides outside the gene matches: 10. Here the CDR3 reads CASSLRPSGSSYNEQFF. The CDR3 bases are TGTGCCAGCAGCCTAAGACCTAGCGGATCCTCCTACAATGAGCAGTTCTTC.

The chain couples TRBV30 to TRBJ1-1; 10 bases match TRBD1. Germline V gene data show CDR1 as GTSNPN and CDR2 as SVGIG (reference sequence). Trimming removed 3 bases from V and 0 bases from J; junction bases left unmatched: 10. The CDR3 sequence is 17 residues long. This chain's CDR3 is CAWSRRDRGKMNTEAFF. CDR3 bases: TGTGCCTGGAGCCGTAGGGACAGGGGAAAGATGAACACTGAAGCTTTCTTT. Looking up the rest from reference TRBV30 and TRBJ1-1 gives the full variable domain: SQTIHQWPATLVQPVGSPLSLECTVEGTSNPNLYWYRQAAGRGLQLLFYSVGIGQISSEVPQNLSASRPQDRQFILSSKKLLLSDSGFYLCAWSRRDRGKMNTEAFFGQGTRLTVV.

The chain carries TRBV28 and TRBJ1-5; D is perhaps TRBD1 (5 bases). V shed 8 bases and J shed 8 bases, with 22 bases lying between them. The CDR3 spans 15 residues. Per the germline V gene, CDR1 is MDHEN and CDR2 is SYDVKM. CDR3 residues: CASSPMATGVKPQHF. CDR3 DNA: TGTGCCAGCTCCCCTATGGCCACGGGGGTCAAGCCCCAGCATTTT.

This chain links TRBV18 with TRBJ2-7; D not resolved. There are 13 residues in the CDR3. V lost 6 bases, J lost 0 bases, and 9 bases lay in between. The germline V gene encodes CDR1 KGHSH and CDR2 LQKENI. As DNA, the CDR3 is TGTGCCAGCTCGCTCTTCAGCTCCTACGAGCAGTACTTC. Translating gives CASSLFSSYEQYF.

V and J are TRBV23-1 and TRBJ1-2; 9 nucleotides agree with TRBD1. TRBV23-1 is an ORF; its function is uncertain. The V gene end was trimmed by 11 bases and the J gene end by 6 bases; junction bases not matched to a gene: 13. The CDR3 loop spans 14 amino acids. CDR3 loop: CAWTPGQGTHGYTF. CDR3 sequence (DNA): TGCGCCTGGACTCCGGGACAGGGAACGCATGGCTACACCTTC.

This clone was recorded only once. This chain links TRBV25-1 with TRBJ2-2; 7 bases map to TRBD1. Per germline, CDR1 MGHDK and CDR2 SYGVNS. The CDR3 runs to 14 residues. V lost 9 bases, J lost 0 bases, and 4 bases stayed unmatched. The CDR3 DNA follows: TGTGCCAGAAGGGACAGAGCGAACACCGGGGAGCTGTTTTTT. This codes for CARRDRANTGELFF.

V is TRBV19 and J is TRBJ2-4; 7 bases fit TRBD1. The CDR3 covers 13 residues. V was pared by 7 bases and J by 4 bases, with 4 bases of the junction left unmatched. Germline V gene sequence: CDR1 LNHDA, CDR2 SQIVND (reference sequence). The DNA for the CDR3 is TGTGCCAGTATGCAACAGGGGAAAAACATTCAGTACTTC. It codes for CASMQQGKNIQYF.

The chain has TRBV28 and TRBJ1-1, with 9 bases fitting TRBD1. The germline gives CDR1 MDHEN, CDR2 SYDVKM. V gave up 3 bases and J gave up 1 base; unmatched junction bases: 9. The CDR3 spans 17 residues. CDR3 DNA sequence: TGTGCCAGCAGTTTGTTGGGACAGGGACGGGGGAACACTGAAGCTTTCTTT. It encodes CASSLLGQGRGNTEAFF.

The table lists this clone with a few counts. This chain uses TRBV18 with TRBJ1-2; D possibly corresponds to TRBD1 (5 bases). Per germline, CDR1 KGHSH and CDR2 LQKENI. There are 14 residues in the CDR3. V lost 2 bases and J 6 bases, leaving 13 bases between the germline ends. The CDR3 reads CASSPGRGSNGYTF. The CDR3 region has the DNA TGTGCCAGCTCACCAGGGAGGGGTAGTAATGGCTACACCTTC.

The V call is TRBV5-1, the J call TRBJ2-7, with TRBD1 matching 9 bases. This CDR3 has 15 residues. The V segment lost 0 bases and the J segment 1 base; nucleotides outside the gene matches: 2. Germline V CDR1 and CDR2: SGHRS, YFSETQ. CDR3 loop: CASSLGQGGSYEQYF. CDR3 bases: TGCGCCAGCAGCTTGGGACAGGGGGGATCCTACGAGCAGTACTTC. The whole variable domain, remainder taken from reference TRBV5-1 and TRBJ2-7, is KAGVTQTPRYLIKTRGQQVTLSCSPISGHRSVSWYQQTPGQGLQFLFEYFSETQRNKGNFPGRFSGRQFSNSRSEMNVSTLELGDSALYLCASSLGQGGSYEQYFGPGTRLTVT.

CDR3 loop: CASSLDGEYTQYF. CDR3 nucleotides: TGTGCCAGCAGCTTGGATGGAGAATATACGCAGTATTTT. This chain uses TRBV5-4 with TRBJ2-3, with D uncertain. The germline V and J ends were trimmed by 0 bases and 7 bases, with 9 bases remaining between them. Germline V CDR1 and CDR2: SGHNT, YYREEE (reference sequence). The CDR3 covers 13 residues.

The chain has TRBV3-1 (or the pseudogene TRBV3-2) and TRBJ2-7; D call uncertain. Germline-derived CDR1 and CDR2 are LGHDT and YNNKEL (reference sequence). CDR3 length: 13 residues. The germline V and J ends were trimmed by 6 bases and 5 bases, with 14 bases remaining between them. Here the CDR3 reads CASRLNSAHEQYF. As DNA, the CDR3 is TGTGCCAGCAGGCTCAACAGTGCCCACGAGCAGTACTTC.

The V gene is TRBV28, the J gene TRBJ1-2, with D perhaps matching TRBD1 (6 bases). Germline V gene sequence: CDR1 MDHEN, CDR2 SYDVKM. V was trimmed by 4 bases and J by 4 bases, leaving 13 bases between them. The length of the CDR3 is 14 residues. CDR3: CASSSPRTAYGYTF. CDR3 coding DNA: TGTGCCAGCAGTTCCCCCCGGACAGCCTATGGCTACACCTTC.

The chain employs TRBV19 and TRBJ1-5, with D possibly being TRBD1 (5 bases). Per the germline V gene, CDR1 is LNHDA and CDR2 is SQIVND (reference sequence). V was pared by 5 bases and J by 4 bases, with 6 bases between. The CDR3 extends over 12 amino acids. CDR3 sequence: CASSQGNQPQHF. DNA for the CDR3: TGTGCCAGTAGTCAGGGAAATCAGCCCCAGCATTTT.

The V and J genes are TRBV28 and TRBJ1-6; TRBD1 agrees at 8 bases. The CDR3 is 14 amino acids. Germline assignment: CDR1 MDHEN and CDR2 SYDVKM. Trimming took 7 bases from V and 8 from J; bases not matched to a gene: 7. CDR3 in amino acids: CASIETGVDSPLHF. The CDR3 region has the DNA TGTGCCAGCATAGAGACAGGGGTCGATTCACCCCTCCACTTT.